This T cell receptor beta chain came from a study of T cell repertoires in cytomegalovirus infection. Across the whole study: Signatures in public TCR beta sequences pointed to both CMV infection and matching HLA type. Whole-study results and caveats: The ex vivo response was dominated by HLA-C-restricted CMV-specific TCR beta clonotypes.

Each CDR3 protein gets one entry after TCRdb re-called the reads with MiXCR. The sample holds 76,000 or so distinct CDR3 sequences, around 3.5% seen once. This clonotype was seen repeatedly, ten times or more. The antigen is undetermined. Between the trimmed V and J ends, which lost 2 bases and 0 bases, there was a span of 15 bases. The CDR3 runs to 17 residues. Germline V gene data show CDR1 as SEHNR and CDR2 as FQNEAQ (reference sequence). The source is a human donor in good health (CMV status not recorded). Some clones in this sample may be carry-over from other donors' samples. The specimen sequenced was PBMCs. The rearrangement links TRBV7-9 to TRBJ2-3; D possibly uses TRBD1 or TRBD2 (6 bases each). CDR3 bases: TGTGCCAGCAGCTTATTCGGGGGCCCCGCTAGCACAGATACGCAGTATTTT. As protein: CASSLFGGPASTDTQYF.